Detailed here is one TCR beta chain. The antigen remains undetermined. This entry comes from a study of T cells after yellow fever vaccination. Across the whole study: Low-cell-number fractions were prepared with SMART-Seq v4 Ultra Low Input. Overall study findings and caveats: Peaking faster, on day 5 versus 15, the secondary response was nonetheless weaker. The bulk population could contribute abundant contaminating clonotypes to FACS-sorted repertoires.

UMIs were added to TCR cDNA along with a universal primer site when it was made by 5'RACE template switching. TCRdb recomputed calls from the 5' RACE reads with MiXCR, one row per CDR3 protein. The repertoire includes 550,000 to 750,000 distinct CDR3 sequences, 13% of them detected once, and 11% to 15% sits in the top ten. The CDR3 consists of 14 residues. V lost 8 bases, J lost 4 bases, and 5 bases stayed unmatched. Germline-derived CDR1 and CDR2 are MDHEN and SYDVKM. Sequencing used PBMCs, obtained on the day of the yellow fever booster vaccination. This TCR came from a man aged 30 to 39 who received the YFV17D yellow fever vaccine. The chain joins TRBV28 to TRBJ2-1; 10 bases map to TRBD2. DNA for the CDR3: TGTGCCAGCTACGGGACTAGCGTTTACAATGAGCAGTTCTTC. As protein: CASYGTSVYNEQFF.